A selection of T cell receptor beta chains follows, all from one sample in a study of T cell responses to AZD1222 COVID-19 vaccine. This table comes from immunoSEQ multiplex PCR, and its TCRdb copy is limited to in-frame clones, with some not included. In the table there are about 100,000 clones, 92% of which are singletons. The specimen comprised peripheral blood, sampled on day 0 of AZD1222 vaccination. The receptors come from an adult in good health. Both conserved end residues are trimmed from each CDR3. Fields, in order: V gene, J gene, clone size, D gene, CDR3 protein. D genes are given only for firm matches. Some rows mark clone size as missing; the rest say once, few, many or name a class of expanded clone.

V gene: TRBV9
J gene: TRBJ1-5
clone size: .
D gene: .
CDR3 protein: ASSVDGGSSQPQH

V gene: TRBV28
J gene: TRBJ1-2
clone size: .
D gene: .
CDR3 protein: ASSPSYPNYGYT

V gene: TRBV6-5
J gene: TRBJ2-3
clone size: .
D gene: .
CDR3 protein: ASSYGTDPTDTQY

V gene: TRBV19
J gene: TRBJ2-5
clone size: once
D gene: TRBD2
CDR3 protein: ASASGRYQETQY

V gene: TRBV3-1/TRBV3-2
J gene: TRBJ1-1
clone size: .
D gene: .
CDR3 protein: ASSQAQALNTEAF

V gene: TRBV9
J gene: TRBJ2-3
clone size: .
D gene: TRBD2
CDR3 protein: ASSTSGRGADTQY

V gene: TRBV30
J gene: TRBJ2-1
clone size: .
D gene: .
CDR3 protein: AWSGTTGFNEQF

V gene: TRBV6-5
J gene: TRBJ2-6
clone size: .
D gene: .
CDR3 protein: ASSYWQVGANVLT

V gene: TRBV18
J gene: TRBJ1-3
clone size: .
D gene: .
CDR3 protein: ASSPPAGEGNTIY

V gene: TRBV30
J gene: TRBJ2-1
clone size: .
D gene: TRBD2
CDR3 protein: AWSLSGSLVSGF

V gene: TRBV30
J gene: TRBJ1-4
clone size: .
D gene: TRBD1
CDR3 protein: AWSGAGGYEKLF

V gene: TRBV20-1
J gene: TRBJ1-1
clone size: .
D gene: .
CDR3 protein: SPRGGGGVI

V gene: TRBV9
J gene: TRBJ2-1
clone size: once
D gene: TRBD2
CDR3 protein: ASSVAGRADYNEQF

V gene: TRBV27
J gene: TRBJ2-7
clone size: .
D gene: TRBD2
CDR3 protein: ASSRAGLSSYEQY

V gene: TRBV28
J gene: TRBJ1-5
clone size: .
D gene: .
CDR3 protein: ASSAAGFQLYSNQPQH

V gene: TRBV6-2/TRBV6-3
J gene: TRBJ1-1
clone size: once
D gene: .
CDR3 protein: ASSKRQLNTEAF

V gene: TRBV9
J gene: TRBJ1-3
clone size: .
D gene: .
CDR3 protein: ASSVGLENTIY

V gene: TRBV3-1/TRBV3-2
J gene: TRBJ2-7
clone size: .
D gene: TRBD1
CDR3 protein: ASSPPRQGLFYEQY

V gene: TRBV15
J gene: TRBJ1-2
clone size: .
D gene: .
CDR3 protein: ATSKTGYGYT

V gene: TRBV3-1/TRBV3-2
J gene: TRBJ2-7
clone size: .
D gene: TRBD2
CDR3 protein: ASSPNWGLADYEQY

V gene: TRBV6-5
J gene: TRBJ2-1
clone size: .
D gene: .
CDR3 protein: ASSRIGEGEQF

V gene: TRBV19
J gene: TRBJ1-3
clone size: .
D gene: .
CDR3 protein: ASSYDSLSGNTIY

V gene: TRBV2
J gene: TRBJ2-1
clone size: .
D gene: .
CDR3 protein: ASSEDRQNEQF

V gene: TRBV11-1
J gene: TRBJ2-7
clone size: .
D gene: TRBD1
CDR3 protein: ASRTGTGGSYEQY

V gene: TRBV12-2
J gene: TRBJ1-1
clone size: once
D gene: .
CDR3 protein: ASRLARTENGPMNTEAF